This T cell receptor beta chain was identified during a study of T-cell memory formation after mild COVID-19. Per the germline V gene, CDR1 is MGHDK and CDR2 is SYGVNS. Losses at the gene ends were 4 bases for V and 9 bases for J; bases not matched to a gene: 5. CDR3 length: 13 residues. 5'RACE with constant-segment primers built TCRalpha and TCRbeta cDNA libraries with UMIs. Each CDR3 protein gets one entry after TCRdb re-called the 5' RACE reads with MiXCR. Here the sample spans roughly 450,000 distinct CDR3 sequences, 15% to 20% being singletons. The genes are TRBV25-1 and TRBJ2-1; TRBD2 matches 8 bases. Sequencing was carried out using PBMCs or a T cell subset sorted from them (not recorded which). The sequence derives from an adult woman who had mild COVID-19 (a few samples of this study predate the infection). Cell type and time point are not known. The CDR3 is CASSAGSGSEQFF. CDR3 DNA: TGTGCCAGCAGTGCAGGGAGCGGGAGTGAGCAGTTCTTC.